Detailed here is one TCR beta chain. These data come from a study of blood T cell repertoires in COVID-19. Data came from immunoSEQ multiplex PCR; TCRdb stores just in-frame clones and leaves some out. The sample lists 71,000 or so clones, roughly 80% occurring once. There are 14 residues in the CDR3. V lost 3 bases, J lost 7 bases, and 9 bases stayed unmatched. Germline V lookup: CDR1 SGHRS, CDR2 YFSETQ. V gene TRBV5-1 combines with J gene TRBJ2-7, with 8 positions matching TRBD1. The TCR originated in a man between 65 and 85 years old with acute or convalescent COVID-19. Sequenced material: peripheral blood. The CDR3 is CASSSGQGNREQYF. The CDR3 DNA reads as TGCGCCAGCAGCTCCGGACAGGGAAATAGAGAGCAGTACTTC. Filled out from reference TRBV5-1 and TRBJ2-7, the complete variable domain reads KAGVTQTPRYLIKTRGQQVTLSCSPISGHRSVSWYQQTPGQGLQFLFEYFSETQRNKGNFPGRFSGRQFSNSRSEMNVSTLELGDSALYLCASSSGQGNREQYFGPGTRLTVT.